The next 7 T cell receptor beta chains were all read from a single sample in a study of cytomegalovirus exposure and HLA in healthy donors. The study ran its PCR with 60 Vbeta and 13 Jbeta primers. Profiling relied on immunoSEQ multiplex PCR, and the TCRdb table lists in-frame clones only, not all of them. This table has about 190,000 clones, about 82% appearing once. Sequencing was carried out using PBMCs. Receptor source: a male donor in good health and CMV-seronegative.

CDR3: CASSSLAGGDTGELFF. For the CDR3, the DNA is TGTGCCAGCAGTTCTCTAGCGGGAGGGGACACCGGGGAGCTGTTTTTT. The chain links TRBV6-5 to TRBJ2-2; 12 bases are a match to TRBD2. Unmatched junction bases numbered 3, after V lost 4 bases and J lost 3 bases. Germline assignment: CDR1 MNHEY and CDR2 SVGAGI. The CDR3 is made up of 16 amino acids.

The genes are TRBV9 and TRBJ1-2; D might be TRBD1 (6 bases). CDR3 length: 13 residues. Germline loops: CDR1 SGDLS, CDR2 YYNGEE. Trimming removed 4 bases at V and 10 bases at J, with 17 bases between. This CDR3 reads CASSPRGPRDYTF. In DNA form, the CDR3 reads TGTGCCAGCAGCCCCAGGGGTCCCCGCGACTACACCTTC.

The chain carries TRBV6-1 and TRBJ2-1; TRBD2 aligns across 9 bases. The CDR3 runs 14 residues. Germline values: CDR1 MNHNS, CDR2 SASEGT. The trim removed 6 bases at V and 7 bases at J, leaving 7 bases unmatched. CDR3 in amino acids: CASRKGAGGNEQFF. The CDR3 region has the DNA TGTGCCAGCAGGAAAGGTGCGGGGGGGAATGAGCAGTTCTTC.

The rearrangement joins TRBV7-9 to TRBJ2-1, with TRBD2 matching 8 bases. Trimming removed 4 bases from V and 4 bases from J; junction bases left unmatched: 12. Germline loops: CDR1 SEHNR, CDR2 FQNEAQ (reference sequence). This CDR3 comprises 17 residues. DNA for the CDR3: TGTGCCAGCAGCTCCTCGTCGGGGGGGCGGGTATACAATGAGCAGTTCTTC. The encoded protein is CASSSSSGGRVYNEQFF.

This rearrangement joins TRBV16 to TRBJ2-7; D may be TRBD2 (6 bases). The CDR3 has 13 amino acids. With 3 bases removed from V and 6 bases from J, the gap between germline ends came to 12 bases. Germline-derived CDR1 and CDR2 are KGHSY and FQNENV. For the CDR3, the DNA is TGTGCCAGCAGCCATGGGGAGGCGCGCGAGCAGTACTTC. It specifies CASSHGEAREQYF.

This clone turned up a few times. V gene TRBV12-5 combines with J gene TRBJ1-1; 9 nucleotides line up with TRBD1. This CDR3 has 14 amino acids. V gave up 6 bases and J gave up 1 base; unmatched junction bases: 3. CDR1 is LGHNT, CDR2 FRNRAP, per germline. The CDR3 DNA follows: TGTGCTAGTGGCGGGGGACAGGGGAACACTGAAGCTTTCTTT. Its protein is CASGGGQGNTEAFF. Filled out from reference TRBV12-5 and TRBJ1-1, the complete variable domain reads DARVTQTPRHKVTEMGQEVTMRCQPILGHNTVFWYRQTMMQGLELLAYFRNRAPLDDSGMPKDRFSAEMPDATLATLKIQPSEPRDSAVYFCASGGGQGNTEAFFGQGTRLTVV.

J is TRBJ1-1 and V is TRBV19; D unresolved. With 3 bases removed from V and 4 bases from J, the gap between germline ends came to 18 bases. CDR3 length: 16 amino acids. Germline loops: CDR1 LNHDA, CDR2 SQIVND (reference sequence). The CDR3 region is CASSIPGEGSGTEAFF. The CDR3 DNA reads TGTGCCAGTAGTATCCCCGGCGAGGGCTCGGGCACTGAAGCTTTCTTT.